This T cell receptor beta chain came from a study of cytomegalovirus exposure and HLA in healthy donors. As for this clone: Its antigen remains unidentified.

V shed 5 bases, J shed 2 bases, and the junction held 7 bases outside the gene matches. CDR3 length equals 16 residues. The V gene's germline CDR1 is MDHEN and CDR2 SYDVKM. General study points: Likely technical artifact: a cluster of highly shared sequence variants. There were some public TCRs occurring in many donors, but most TCR sequences were rare. In an earlier analysis, productive rearrangement rates for most beta V segments clustered near 87% or 30%. Most CMV-associated TCR beta chains were later found to appear HLA-restricted.

Primers for the PCR totalled 60 Vbeta and 13 Jbeta. Assay used: immunoSEQ multiplex PCR; TCRdb lists only in-frame clones, some missing. This sample yields around 37,000 clones, of which 82% are seen a single time; over 9.5% belongs to the top ten. V gene TRBV28 combines with J gene TRBJ2-5, with 11 bases matching TRBD2. This TCR came from a woman aged 18-35 years in good health and CMV-seropositive. Sequenced material: PBMCs. CDR3: CASSSPSGRSQETQYF. The CDR3 DNA sequence: TGTGCCAGCAGTAGCCCTAGCGGGAGGTCACAAGAGACCCAGTACTTC.